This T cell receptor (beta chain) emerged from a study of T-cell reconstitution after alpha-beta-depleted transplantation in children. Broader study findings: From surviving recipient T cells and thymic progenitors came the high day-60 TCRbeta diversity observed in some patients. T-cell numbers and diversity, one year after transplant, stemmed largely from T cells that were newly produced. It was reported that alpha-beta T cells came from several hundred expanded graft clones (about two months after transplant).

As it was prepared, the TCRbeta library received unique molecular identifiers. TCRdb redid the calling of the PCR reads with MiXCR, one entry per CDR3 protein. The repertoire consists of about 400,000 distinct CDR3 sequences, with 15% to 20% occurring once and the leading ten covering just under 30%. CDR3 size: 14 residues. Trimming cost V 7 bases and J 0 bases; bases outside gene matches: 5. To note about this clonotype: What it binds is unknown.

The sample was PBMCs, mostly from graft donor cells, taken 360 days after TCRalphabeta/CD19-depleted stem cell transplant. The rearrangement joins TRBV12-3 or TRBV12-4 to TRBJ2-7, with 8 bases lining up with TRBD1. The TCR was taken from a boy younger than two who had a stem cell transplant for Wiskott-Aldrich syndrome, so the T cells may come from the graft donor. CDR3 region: CASTPQGASYEQYF. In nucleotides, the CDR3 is TGTGCCAGCACCCCCCAGGGGGCCTCCTACGAGCAGTACTTC.